Here is one TCR beta chain with its context. The antigen remains unidentified. The TCR beta libraries were generated through quantitative 5'-RACE incorporating molecular barcodes. TCRdb re-called the 5' RACE reads through MiXCR, storing one row per CDR3 protein. The table lists under 250,000 distinct CDR3 sequences, under 12% of them singletons. This specimen comes from a study of CD8 T cells in ankylosing spondylitis. The V gene lost 0 bases and the J gene lost 2 bases, with 8 bases spanning the gap. The CDR3 sequence is 14 residues long. The germline gives CDR1 SGHRS, CDR2 YFSETQ. Overall study findings and caveats: A TCR beta motif of about eight highly homologous variants appeared characteristic of ankylosing spondylitis blood.

The V gene is TRBV5-1, the J gene TRBJ1-1; TRBD1 is a possible D gene (6 bases). The specimen was blood, either unsorted or a sorted T cell fraction (not recorded which). This TCR was sampled from a male donor with ankylosing spondylitis or in good health (not recorded which). The CDR3 protein is CASSLAGENTEAFF. The CDR3 DNA reads as TGCGCCAGCAGCTTGGCAGGGGAAAACACTGAAGCTTTCTTT.